The present T cell receptor (beta chain) was sequenced within a study of cytomegalovirus exposure and HLA in healthy donors. Study outcomes and limitations: A missense variant in DCLRE1C was later tied to TCR beta V- and J-gene trimming. Testing in vitro showed a few CMV-associated chains specific for CMV antigens.

This CDR3 comprises 14 residues. Germline V gene data show CDR1 as GTSNPN and CDR2 as SVGIG (reference sequence). V lost 5 bases to trimming and J lost 6 bases; unmatched junction nucleotides: 11. A remark on this clone: The antigen is unknown.

Both 60 Vbeta primers and 13 Jbeta primers went into the PCR. Assay: immunoSEQ multiplex PCR; the TCRdb copy retains only in-frame clones and omits some. The data show about 120,000 clones, 79% seen once. The receptor was derived from a man between 18 and 29 years old in good health and CMV-seronegative. The rearrangement links TRBV30 to TRBJ2-3; TRBD1 agrees at 7 bases. Sequenced: PBMCs. CDR3 residues: CAWGGIVGQDTQYF. CDR3 sequence (DNA): TGTGCCTGGGGAGGTATAGTGGGACAGGATACGCAGTATTTT. The full variable domain, with the rest looked up from reference TRBV30 and TRBJ2-3, is SQTIHQWPATLVQPVGSPLSLECTVEGTSNPNLYWYRQAAGRGLQLLFYSVGIGQISSEVPQNLSASRPQDRQFILSSKKLLLSDSGFYLCAWGGIVGQDTQYFGPGTRLTVL.